This T cell receptor beta chain was sequenced in a study of T cell changes during pregnancy in multiple sclerosis. TCRdb keeps only in-frame clones here, not all; method: immunoSEQ multiplex PCR. The sample holds 110,000 or so clones, over 85% seen once. The CDR3 covers 17 residues. Germline V gives CDR1 SGHAT, CDR2 FQNNGV. V lost 5 bases, J lost 8 bases, and 18 bases stayed unmatched. The chain uses TRBV11-2 and TRBJ2-3, with 8 nucleotides matching TRBD2. The sequence came from a female donor with multiple sclerosis, enrolled in a pregnancy study. The material sequenced was peripheral blood, taken before pregnancy. The CDR3 is CASSQGPAGAGVGTQYF. As DNA, the CDR3 is TGTGCCAGCAGCCAAGGCCCAGCGGGAGCCGGGGTGGGTACGCAGTATTTT.